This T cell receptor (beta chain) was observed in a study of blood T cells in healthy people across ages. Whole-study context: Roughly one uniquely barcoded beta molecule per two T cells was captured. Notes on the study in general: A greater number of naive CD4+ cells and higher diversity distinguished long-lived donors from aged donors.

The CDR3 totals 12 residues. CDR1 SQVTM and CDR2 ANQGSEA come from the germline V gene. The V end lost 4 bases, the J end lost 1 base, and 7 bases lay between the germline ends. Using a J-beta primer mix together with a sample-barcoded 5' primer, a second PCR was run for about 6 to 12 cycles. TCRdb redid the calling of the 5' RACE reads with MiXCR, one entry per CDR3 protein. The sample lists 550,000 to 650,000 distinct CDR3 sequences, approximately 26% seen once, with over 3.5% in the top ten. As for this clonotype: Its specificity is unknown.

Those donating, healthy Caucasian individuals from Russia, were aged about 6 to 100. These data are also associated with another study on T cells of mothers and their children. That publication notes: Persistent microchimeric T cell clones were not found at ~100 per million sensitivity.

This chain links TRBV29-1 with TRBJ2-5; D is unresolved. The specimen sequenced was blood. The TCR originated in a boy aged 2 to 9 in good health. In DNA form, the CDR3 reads TGCAGCGTTGTCTTACCCCAAGAGACCCAGTACTTC. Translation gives CSVVLPQETQYF.